The 2 T cell receptor beta chains given below trace back to one sample, sequenced in a study of shared clonotypes between healthy human individuals (dated by TCRdb to 2018 to 2020). Library preparation employed the immunoSEQ multiplex PCR assay. This immuneACCESS table, as held by TCRdb, lists in-frame sequences with V and J called but not all clones. Of the missing ones, under half trace to an unresolved V gene in checked studies; the others have no known cause. This sample gives more than 2,000,000 clones in total; over 85% of them show up just once. Together, the top ten hold about 0.41% of the sample. Sequenced input: naive CD4+ T cells from PBMCs. The cell subset or site label on this specimen signifies: CD45RA+ positively selected. The receptors stem from a man aged 18 to 29 in good health. Some clones in this sample may be carry-over from other donors' samples.

The J gene is TRBJ1-1, the V gene TRBV5-1; D call uncertain. The CDR3 sequence is 14 residues long. CDR1 is SGHRS and CDR2 is YFSETQ in the germline V gene. Trimming pared 4 bases from V and 0 bases from J, leaving 10 bases between. The DNA for the CDR3 is TGCGCCAGCAGCGATCGAAACTTGAACACTGAAGCTTTCTTT. Its protein product is CASSDRNLNTEAFF.

The CDR3 nucleotides are TGCGCCAGCAGCTTGGGCGGCAGCAAGCAAGAGACCCAGTACTTC. Translation: CASSLGGSKQETQYF. This chain connects TRBV5-1 to TRBJ2-5; D ambiguous. V shed 0 bases and J shed 2 bases, with 11 bases lying between them. CDR1 is SGHRS, CDR2 YFSETQ, per germline. CDR3 size: 15 residues.